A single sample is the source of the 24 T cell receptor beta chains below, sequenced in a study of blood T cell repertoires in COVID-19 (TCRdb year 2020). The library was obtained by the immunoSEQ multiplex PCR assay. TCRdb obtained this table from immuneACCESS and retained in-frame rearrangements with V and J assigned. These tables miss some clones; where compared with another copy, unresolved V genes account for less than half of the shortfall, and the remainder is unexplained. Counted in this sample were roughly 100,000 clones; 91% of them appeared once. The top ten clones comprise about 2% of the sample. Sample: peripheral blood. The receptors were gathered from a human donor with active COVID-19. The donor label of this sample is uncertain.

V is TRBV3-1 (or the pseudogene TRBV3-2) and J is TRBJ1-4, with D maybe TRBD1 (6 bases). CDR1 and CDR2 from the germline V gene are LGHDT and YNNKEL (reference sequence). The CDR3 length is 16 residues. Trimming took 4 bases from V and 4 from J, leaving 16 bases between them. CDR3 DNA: TGTGCCAGCAGCCTAGATAGACAGGCGGTTAATGAAAAACTGTTTTTT. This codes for CASSLDRQAVNEKLFF.

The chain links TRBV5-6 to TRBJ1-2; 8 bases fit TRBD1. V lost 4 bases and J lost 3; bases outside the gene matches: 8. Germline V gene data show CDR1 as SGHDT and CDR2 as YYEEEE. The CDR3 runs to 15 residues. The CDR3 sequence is CASSPVGQGYYGYTF. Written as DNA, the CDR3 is TGTGCCAGCAGCCCGGTCGGACAGGGCTACTATGGCTACACCTTC.

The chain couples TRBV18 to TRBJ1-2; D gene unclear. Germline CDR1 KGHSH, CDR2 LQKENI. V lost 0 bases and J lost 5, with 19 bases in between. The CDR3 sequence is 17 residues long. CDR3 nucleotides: TGTGCCAGCTCACCACCTGGAGAACCGTGGCGGCAGTATGGCTACACCTTC. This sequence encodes CASSPPGEPWRQYGYTF.

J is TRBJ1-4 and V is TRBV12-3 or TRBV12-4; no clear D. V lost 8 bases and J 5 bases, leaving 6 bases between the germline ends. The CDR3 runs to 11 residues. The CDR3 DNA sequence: TGTGCCAGCCAGAGGAATGAAAAACTGTTTTTT. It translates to CASQRNEKLFF.

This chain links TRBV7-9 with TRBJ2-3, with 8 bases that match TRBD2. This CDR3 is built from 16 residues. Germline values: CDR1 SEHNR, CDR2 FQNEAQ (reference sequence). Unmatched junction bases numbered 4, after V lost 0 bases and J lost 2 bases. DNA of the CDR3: TGTGCCAGCAGCTTAGCGCAAGCGGGGGCCACAGATACGCAGTATTTT. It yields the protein CASSLAQAGATDTQYF.

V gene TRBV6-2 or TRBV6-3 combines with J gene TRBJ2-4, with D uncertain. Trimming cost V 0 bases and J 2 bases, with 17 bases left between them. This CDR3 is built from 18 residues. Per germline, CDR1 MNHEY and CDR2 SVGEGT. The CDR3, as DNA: TGTGCCAGCAGTTACTCGAGTGGAGAGCCCCGGTCCAAAAACATTCAGTACTTC. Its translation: CASSYSSGEPRSKNIQYF.

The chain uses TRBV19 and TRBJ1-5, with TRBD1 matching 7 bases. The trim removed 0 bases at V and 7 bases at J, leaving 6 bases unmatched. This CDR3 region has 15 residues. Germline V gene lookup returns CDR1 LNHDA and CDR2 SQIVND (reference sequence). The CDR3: CASSIDPGDRQPQHF. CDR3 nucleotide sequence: TGTGCCAGTAGTATAGACCCCGGGGACAGACAGCCCCAGCATTTT.

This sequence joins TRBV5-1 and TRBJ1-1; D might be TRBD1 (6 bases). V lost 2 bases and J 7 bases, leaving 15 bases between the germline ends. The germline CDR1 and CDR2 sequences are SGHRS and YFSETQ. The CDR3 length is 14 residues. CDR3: CASSFGGAVREAFF. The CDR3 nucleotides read TGCGCCAGCAGCTTCGGGGGGGCCGTCCGTGAAGCTTTCTTT. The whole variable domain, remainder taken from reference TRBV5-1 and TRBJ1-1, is KAGVTQTPRYLIKTRGQQVTLSCSPISGHRSVSWYQQTPGQGLQFLFEYFSETQRNKGNFPGRFSGRQFSNSRSEMNVSTLELGDSALYLCASSFGGAVREAFFGQGTRLTVV.

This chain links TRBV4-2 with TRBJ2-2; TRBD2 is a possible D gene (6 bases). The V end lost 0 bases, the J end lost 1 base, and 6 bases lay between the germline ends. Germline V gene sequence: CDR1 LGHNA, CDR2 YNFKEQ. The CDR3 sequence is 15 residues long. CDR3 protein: CASSQEGGNTGELFF. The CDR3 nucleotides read TGTGCCAGCAGCCAAGAGGGGGGGAACACCGGGGAGCTGTTTTTT.

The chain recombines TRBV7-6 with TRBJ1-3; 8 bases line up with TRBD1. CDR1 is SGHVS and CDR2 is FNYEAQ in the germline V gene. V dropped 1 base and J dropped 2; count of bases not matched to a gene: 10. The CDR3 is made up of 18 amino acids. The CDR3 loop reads CASSLGGQGRWTGNTIYF. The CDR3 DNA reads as TGTGCCAGCAGCTTAGGAGGACAGGGCAGGTGGACTGGAAACACCATATATTTT.

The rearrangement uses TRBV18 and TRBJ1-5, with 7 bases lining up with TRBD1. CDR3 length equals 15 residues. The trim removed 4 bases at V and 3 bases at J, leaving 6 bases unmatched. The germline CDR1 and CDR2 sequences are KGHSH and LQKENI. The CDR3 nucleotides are TGTGCCAGCTCACGCTCGACAGGGACCAATCAGCCCCAGCATTTT. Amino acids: CASSRSTGTNQPQHF.

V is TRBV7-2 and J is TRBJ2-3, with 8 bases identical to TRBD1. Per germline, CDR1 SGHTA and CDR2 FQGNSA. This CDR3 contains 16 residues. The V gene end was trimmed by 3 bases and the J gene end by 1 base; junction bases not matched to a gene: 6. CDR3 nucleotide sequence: TGTGCCAGCAGCTTTAGGACAGGGAGAGGCACAGATACGCAGTATTTT. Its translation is CASSFRTGRGTDTQYF.

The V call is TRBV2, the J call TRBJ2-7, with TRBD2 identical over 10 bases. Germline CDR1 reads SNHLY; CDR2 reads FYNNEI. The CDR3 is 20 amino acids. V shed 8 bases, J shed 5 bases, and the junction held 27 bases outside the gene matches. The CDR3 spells CASSGTSAEVYSIGVDEQYF. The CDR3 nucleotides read TGTGCCAGCTCCGGGACTAGCGCCGAGGTCTATTCTATTGGTGTAGACGAGCAGTACTTC.

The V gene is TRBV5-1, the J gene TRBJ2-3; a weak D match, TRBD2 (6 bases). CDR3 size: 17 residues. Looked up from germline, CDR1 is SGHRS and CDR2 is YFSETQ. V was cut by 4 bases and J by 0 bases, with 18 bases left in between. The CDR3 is CASSPLLAAGSTDTQYF. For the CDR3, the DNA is TGCGCCAGCAGCCCCCTTCTTGCGGCGGGGAGCACAGATACGCAGTATTTT.

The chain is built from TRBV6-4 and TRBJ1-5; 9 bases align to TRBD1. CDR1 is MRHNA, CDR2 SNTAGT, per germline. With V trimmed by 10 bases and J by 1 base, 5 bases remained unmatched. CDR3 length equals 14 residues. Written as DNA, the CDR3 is TGTGCCAACAAGACAGGGGGAAGCAATCAGCCCCAGCATTTT. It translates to CANKTGGSNQPQHF.

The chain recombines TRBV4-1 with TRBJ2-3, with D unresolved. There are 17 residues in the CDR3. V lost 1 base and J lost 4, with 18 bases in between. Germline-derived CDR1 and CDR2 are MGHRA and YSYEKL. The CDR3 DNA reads TGCGCCAGCAGCCAAGTCGGTCGTGGCGGAGACTCAGATACGCAGTATTTT. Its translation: CASSQVGRGGDSDTQYF.

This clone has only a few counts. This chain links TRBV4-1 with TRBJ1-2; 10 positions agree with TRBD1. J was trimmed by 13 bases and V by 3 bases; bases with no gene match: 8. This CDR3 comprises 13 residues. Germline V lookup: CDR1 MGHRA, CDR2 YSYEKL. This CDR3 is CASSHLSDRGLTF. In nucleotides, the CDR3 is TGCGCCAGCAGCCACTTATCCGACAGGGGGCTCACCTTC.

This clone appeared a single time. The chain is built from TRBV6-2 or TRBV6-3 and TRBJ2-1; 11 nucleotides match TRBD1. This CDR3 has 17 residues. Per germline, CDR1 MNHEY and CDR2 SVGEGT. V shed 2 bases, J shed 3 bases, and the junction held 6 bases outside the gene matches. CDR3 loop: CASSYPGTGGFYNEQFF. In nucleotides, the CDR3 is TGTGCCAGCAGTTACCCCGGGACAGGGGGTTTCTACAATGAGCAGTTCTTC.

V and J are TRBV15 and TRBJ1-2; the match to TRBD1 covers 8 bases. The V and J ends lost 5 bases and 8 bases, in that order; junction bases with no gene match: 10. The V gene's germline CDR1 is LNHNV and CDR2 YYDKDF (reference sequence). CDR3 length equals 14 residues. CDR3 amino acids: CATSGEDRALGYTF. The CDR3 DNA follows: TGTGCCACCAGCGGGGAGGACAGGGCTTTAGGCTACACCTTC.

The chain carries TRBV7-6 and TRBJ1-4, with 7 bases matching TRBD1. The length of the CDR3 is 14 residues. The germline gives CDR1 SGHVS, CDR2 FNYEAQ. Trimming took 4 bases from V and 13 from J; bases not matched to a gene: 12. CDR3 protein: CASSSERGQGSLFF. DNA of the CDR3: TGTGCCAGCAGCTCAGAGAGGGGGCAGGGGTCACTGTTTTTT.

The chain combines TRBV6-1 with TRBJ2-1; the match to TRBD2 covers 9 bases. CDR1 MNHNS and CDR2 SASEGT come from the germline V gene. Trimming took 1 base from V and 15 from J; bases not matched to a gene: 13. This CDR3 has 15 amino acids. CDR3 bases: TGTGCCAGCAGTGAAGGAGGGGCGGGGGGGCCCAGCGTGTTCTTC. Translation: CASSEGGAGGPSVFF.

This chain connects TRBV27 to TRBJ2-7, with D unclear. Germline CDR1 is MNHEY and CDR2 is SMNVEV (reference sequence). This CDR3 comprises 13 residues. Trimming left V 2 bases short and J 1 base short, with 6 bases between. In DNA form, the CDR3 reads TGTGCCAGCAGTTTAGGCAGATCCTACGAGCAGTACTTC. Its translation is CASSLGRSYEQYF.

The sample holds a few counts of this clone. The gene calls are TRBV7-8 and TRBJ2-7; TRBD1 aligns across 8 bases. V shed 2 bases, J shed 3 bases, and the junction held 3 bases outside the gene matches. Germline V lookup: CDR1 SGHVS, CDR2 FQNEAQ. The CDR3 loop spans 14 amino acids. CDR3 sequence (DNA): TGTGCCAGCAGCTTACGGACAGGGATCTACGAGCAGTACTTC. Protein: CASSLRTGIYEQYF.

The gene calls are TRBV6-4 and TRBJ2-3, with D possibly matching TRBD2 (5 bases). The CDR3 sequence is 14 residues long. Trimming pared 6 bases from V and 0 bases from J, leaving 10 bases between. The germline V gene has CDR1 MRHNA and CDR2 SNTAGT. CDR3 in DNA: TGTGCCAGCAGCGATAGCGCTAGCACAGATACGCAGTATTTT. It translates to CASSDSASTDTQYF.